Shown below are 21 T cell receptor beta chains from a single sample sequenced in a study of cytomegalovirus exposure and HLA in healthy donors (dated by TCRdb to between 2016 and 2019). Receptor amplification or capture employed the immunoSEQ multiplex PCR assay. The multiplex PCR relied on a mix of 60 forward primers for TCR Vbeta segments and 13 reverse primers for TCR Jbeta segments. Drawn from immuneACCESS, this table holds only the in-frame rearrangements with V and J called that TCRdb kept. Clones are partly lost; checked studies trace under half to an unresolved V gene and leave the rest unexplained. The sample profile shows around 100,000 clones; 70% to 85% of them were found once. The top ten clonotypes cover around 3.1% of the sample. Sequenced sample: PBMCs. Receptors originate from a woman between 40 and 50 years old in good health and CMV-seronegative.

This chain joins TRBV4-2 and TRBJ2-3, with 15 bases fitting TRBD2. Germline CDR1 LGHNA, CDR2 YNFKEQ. Germline trimming cut 1 base from V and 5 bases from J; bases unmatched to any gene: 1. This CDR3 region has 16 residues. Written as DNA, the CDR3 is TGTGCCAGCAGCCAAGGGACTAGCGGGAGGGTAGATACGCAGTATTTT. This encodes CASSQGTSGRVDTQYF.

This chain connects TRBV6-1 to TRBJ1-5, with a weak D call TRBD1 (5 bases). CDR3 length equals 15 residues. CDR1 MNHNS and CDR2 SASEGT come from the germline V gene. V was shortened by 1 base and J by 11 bases, with 18 bases between the two germline ends. The CDR3, as DNA: TGTGCCAGCAGTGAAGTGGAAAGGGGATCTGAGACCCAGCATTTT. The encoded protein is CASSEVERGSETQHF.

The chain's CDR3 is CASSTLGAERPGQGDYSNQPQHF. The CDR3 nucleotides are TGTGCCTCCAGCACCTTGGGAGCGGAAAGACCGGGACAGGGTGACTATAGCAATCAGCCCCAGCATTTT. This chain links TRBV28 with TRBJ1-5; 9 nucleotides align to TRBD1. This CDR3 is built from 23 residues. Germline V lookup: CDR1 MDHEN, CDR2 SYDVKM. With 11 bases clipped from V and 0 bases from J, the junction kept 32 bases outside the gene matches.

The chain has TRBV27 and TRBJ1-2, with D maybe TRBD1 (5 bases). CDR1 MNHEY and CDR2 SMNVEV come from the germline V gene (reference sequence). CDR3 length equals 16 residues. V dropped 6 bases and J dropped 0 bases, with 17 bases sitting between them. For the CDR3, the DNA is TGTGCCAGCAGATCCCCCTTGGACAAGGCTAACTATGGCTACACCTTC. It specifies CASRSPLDKANYGYTF.

The chain carries TRBV6-5 and TRBJ2-1, with 15 nucleotides matching TRBD2. CDR3 length equals 16 residues. V dropped 2 bases and J dropped 8; count of bases not matched to a gene: 4. Looked up from germline, CDR1 is MNHEY and CDR2 is SVGAGI. CDR3 sequence reads: CASSYGGLAGGYEQFF. DNA of the CDR3: TGTGCCAGCAGTTACGGAGGACTAGCGGGGGGGTATGAGCAGTTCTTC.

This rearrangement joins TRBV29-1 to TRBJ2-7, with TRBD2 as a possible D gene (5 bases). V shed 7 bases and J shed 2 bases, with 15 bases lying between them. This CDR3 spans 13 amino acids. In germline, CDR1 is SQVTM, CDR2 ANQGSEA. CDR3 region: CSARAARPYEQYF. CDR3 nucleotide sequence: TGCAGCGCCCGAGCGGCACGACCCTACGAGCAGTACTTC.

The chain joins TRBV30 to TRBJ2-7; 7 nucleotides line up with TRBD2. Germline CDR1 is GTSNPN and CDR2 is SVGIG (reference sequence). Unmatched junction bases numbered 7, after V lost 8 bases and J lost 0 bases. The CDR3 runs 13 residues. The CDR3: CAVTSANSYEQYF. The CDR3 nucleotides are TGTGCCGTAACTAGCGCCAACTCCTACGAGCAGTACTTC.

This rearrangement joins TRBV30 to TRBJ1-2, with D tentatively TRBD1 (6 bases). The CDR3 is made up of 15 amino acids. Trimming took off 3 bases at V and 9 bases at J, with 23 bases between the two ends. Germline CDR1 and CDR2: GTSNPN and SVGIG (reference sequence). The CDR3 DNA is TGTGCCTGGAGCGCGGGTGGGGGCGGCCGATATAGCTACACCTTC. It yields the protein CAWSAGGGGRYSYTF.

This chain joins TRBV7-2 and TRBJ2-1, with TRBD2 identical over 10 bases. V trimming: 4 bases; J trimming: 2 bases; junction bases outside the gene matches: 5. CDR1 is SGHTA and CDR2 is FQGNSA in the germline V gene. This CDR3 is 16 amino acids long. CDR3 residues: CASSSSSGGTYNEQFF. CDR3 in DNA: TGTGCCAGCAGCTCATCTAGCGGGGGCACCTACAATGAGCAGTTCTTC.

The rearrangement uses TRBV30 and TRBJ1-2; D is unresolved. There are 16 residues in the CDR3. Trimming removed 4 bases from V and 3 bases from J, with 21 bases in between. Germline V CDR1 and CDR2: GTSNPN, SVGIG (reference sequence). The CDR3 DNA follows: TGTGCCTGGATTGGCACCAGTAATCCCTCACACTATGGCTACACCTTC. Encoded protein: CAWIGTSNPSHYGYTF.

This chain links TRBV28 with TRBJ1-6; D may be TRBD1 (5 bases). The CDR3 has 12 residues. Looked up from germline, CDR1 is MDHEN and CDR2 is SYDVKM. The ends were cut back, 3 bases at V and 13 bases at J, with 10 bases in the middle. For the CDR3, the DNA is TGTGCCAGCAGTTTCAGGGTCTATCCCCTCCACTTT. Its protein product is CASSFRVYPLHF.

The chain couples TRBV2 to TRBJ2-7; 11 positions match TRBD2. The junction had 8 bases not matched to a gene; V was cut back by 5 bases and J by 2 bases. Per the germline V gene, CDR1 is SNHLY and CDR2 is FYNNEI. The CDR3 consists of 16 residues. CDR3 amino acids: CASSLLKTSGTYEQYF. The CDR3 coding sequence is TGTGCCAGCAGTCTCCTCAAGACTAGCGGGACCTACGAGCAGTACTTC.

This chain links TRBV5-1 with TRBJ1-2, with D possibly TRBD1 on 6 matching bases. This CDR3 has 15 amino acids. The germline V gene encodes CDR1 SGHRS and CDR2 YFSETQ. V lost 4 bases and J 5 bases, leaving 18 bases between the germline ends. CDR3: CASSTNRDTAYGYTF. CDR3 nucleotides: TGCGCCAGCAGCACCAACCGGGACACGGCTTATGGCTACACCTTC.

For this clone: One end of the junction fails to match germline, which may point to a read error. V is TRBV23-1 and J is TRBJ1-1; tentative D call: TRBD1 (5 bases). TRBV23-1 is noted as an ORF with a role that remains uncertain. The CDR3 is 18 amino acids. CDR3 nucleotide sequence: TGCACCAGCAGTCAATCGCGGGGACTTGGGCCCATGAACACTGAAGCTTTCTTT. Encoded protein: CTSSQSRGLGPMNTEAFF.

The chain couples TRBV28 to TRBJ1-3; no clear D. The CDR3 runs to 16 residues. Germline CDR1 MDHEN, CDR2 SYDVKM. The V end was cut by 1 base, the J end by 0 bases, with 10 bases between. CDR3 in amino acids: CASSLSADYSGNTIYF. The CDR3 region has the DNA TGTGCCAGCAGTTTATCAGCGGACTACTCTGGAAACACCATATATTTT.

The CDR3 sequence: CASSLAGSKNIQYF. The CDR3 DNA sequence: TGTGCCAGCAGCTTGGCAGGGTCCAAAAACATTCAGTACTTC. V and J are TRBV5-8 and TRBJ2-4; D is possibly TRBD1 (5 bases). V lost 0 bases to trimming and J lost 2 bases, with 6 bases between them. This CDR3 is 14 amino acids long. Germline CDR1 SGHTS, CDR2 YDEGEE. Together with reference TRBV5-8 and TRBJ2-4, the CDR3 gives the full variable domain: EAGVTQSPTHLIKTRGQQATLRCSPISGHTSVYWYQQALGLGLQFLLWYDEGEERNRGNFPPRFSGRQFPNYSSELNVNALELEDSALYLCASSLAGSKNIQYFGAGTRLSVL.

The rearrangement links TRBV18 to TRBJ2-1, with 10 nucleotides matching TRBD2. Trimming at V came to 3 bases and at J to 1 base, leaving 6 bases not matched to a gene. Per germline, CDR1 KGHSH and CDR2 LQKENI. The CDR3 covers 17 residues. The CDR3 loop is CASSPLERGGSYNEQFF. The CDR3 nucleotides are TGTGCCAGCTCACCTCTGGAGCGGGGGGGTTCCTACAATGAGCAGTTCTTC.

With respect to this clone: At one end, the junction sequence differs from germline, possibly due to a read error. V is TRBV23-1 and J is TRBJ2-6; TRBD1 might be the D (6 bases). TRBV23-1 is noted as an ORF with a role that remains uncertain. The CDR3 runs to 13 residues. Here the CDR3 DNA reads TGCGCCTCCAGGGGTTCTGGGCCCAACGTCCTGACTTTC. It translates to CASRGSGPNVLTF.

Regarding this clone: One junction end disagrees with the germline gene, perhaps due to a read error. J is TRBJ1-3 and V is TRBV7-9; 7 nucleotides match TRBD1. The CDR3 extends over 19 amino acids. Germline lookup yields CDR1 SEHNR and CDR2 FQNEAQ (reference sequence). The CDR3 spells CSSSLGEPGQRFSGNTIYF. CDR3 DNA sequence: TGTTCCAGCAGCTTGGGGGAGCCGGGACAGCGCTTCTCTGGAAACACCATATATTTT.

V is TRBV6-6 and J is TRBJ2-7, with a tentative D call TRBD1 (5 bases). From germline, CDR1 is MNHNY and CDR2 SVGAGI (reference sequence). Between the trimmed V and J ends, which lost 5 bases and 2 bases, there was a span of 10 bases. The CDR3 length is 13 residues. CDR3: CASSPTGTYEQYF. CDR3 nucleotides: TGTGCCAGCAGTCCAACAGGAACCTACGAGCAGTACTTC.

V and J are TRBV27 and TRBJ2-3, with D hard to call. Trimming took off 2 bases at V and 2 bases at J, with 8 bases between the two ends. CDR3 length equals 14 residues. Germline CDR1 reads MNHEY; CDR2 reads SMNVEV (reference sequence). CDR3 DNA sequence: TGTGCCAGCAGTTTAGGCAGGATCACAGATACGCAGTATTTT. Translating gives CASSLGRITDTQYF.